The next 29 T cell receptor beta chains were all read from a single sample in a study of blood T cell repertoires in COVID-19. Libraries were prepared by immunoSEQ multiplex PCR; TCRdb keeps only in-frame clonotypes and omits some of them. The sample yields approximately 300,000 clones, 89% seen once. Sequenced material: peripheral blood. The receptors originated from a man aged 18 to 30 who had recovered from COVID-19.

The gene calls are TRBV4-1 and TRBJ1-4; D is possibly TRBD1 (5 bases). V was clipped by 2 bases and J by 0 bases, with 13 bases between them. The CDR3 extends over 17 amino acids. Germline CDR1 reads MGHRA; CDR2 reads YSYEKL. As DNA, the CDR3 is TGCGCCAGCAGCCAAAATACAGACAGAGCAACTAATGAAAAACTGTTTTTT. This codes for CASSQNTDRATNEKLFF.

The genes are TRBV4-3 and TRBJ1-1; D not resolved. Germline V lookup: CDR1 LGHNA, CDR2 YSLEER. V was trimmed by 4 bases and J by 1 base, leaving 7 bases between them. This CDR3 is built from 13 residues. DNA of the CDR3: TGCGCCAGCAGCCCCCGGGGGAACACTGAAGCTTTCTTT. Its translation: CASSPRGNTEAFF.

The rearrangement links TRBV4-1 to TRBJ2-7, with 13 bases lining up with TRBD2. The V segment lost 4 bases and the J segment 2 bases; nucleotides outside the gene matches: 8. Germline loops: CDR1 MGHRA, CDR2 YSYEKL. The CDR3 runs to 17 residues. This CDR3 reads CASSRLAGGPPPYEQYF. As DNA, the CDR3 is TGCGCCAGCAGCCGACTAGCGGGAGGTCCCCCCCCCTACGAGCAGTACTTC.

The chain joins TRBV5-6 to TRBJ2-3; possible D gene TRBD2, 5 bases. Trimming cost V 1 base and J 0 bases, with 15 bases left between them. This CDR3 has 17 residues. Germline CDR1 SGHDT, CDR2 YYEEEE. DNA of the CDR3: TGTGCCAGCAGCTTGAGGAGGAGCGGTACTAGCACAGATACGCAGTATTTT. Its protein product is CASSLRRSGTSTDTQYF. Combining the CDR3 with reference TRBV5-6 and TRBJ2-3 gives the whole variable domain DAGVTQSPTHLIKTRGQQVTLRCSPKSGHDTVSWYQQALGQGPQFIFQYYEEEERQRGNFPDRFSGHQFPNYSSELNVNALLLGDSALYLCASSLRRSGTSTDTQYFGPGTRLTVL.

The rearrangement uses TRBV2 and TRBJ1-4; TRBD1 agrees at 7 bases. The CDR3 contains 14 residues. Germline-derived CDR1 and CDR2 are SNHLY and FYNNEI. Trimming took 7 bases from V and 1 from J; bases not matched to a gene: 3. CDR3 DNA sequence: TGTGCCAGCACCGGGACAGTAACTAATGAAAAACTGTTTTTT. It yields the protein CASTGTVTNEKLFF.

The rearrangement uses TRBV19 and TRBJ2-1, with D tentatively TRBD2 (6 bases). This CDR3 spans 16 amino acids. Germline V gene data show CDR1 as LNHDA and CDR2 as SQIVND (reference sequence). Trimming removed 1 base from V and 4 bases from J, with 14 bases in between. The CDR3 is CASSIGGEAPYNEQFF. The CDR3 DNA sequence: TGTGCCAGTAGTATAGGAGGGGAGGCCCCTTACAATGAGCAGTTCTTC.

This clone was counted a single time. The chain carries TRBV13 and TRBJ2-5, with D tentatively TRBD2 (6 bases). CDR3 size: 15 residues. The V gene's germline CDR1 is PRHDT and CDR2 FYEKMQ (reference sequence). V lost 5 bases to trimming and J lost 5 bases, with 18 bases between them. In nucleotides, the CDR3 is TGTGCCAGCAGCATCCGACTAGAGGTAGGGGAGACCCAGTACTTC. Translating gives CASSIRLEVGETQYF.

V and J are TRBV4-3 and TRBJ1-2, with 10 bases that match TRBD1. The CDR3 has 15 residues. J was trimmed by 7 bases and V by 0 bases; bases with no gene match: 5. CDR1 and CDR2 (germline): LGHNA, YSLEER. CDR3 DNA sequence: TGCGCCAGCAGCCAAGAGGAGGGGGACAGGGGTGGCTACACCTTC. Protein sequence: CASSQEEGDRGGYTF.

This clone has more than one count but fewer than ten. The CDR3 loop is CASSYSVGGLYGYTF. DNA of the CDR3: TGTGCCAGCAGTTACTCGGTAGGGGGCCTATATGGCTACACCTTC. This sequence joins TRBV6-5 and TRBJ1-2; 7 bases line up with TRBD1. The junction had 6 bases not matched to a gene; V was cut back by 0 bases and J by 5 bases. CDR1 is MNHEY and CDR2 is SVGAGI in the germline V gene. This CDR3 has 15 residues.

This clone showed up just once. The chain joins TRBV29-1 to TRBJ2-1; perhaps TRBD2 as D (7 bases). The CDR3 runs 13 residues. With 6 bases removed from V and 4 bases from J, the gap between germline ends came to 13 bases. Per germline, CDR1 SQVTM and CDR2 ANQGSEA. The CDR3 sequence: CSVRGGLYNEQFF. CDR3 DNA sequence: TGCAGCGTAAGGGGGGGGCTATACAATGAGCAGTTCTTC.

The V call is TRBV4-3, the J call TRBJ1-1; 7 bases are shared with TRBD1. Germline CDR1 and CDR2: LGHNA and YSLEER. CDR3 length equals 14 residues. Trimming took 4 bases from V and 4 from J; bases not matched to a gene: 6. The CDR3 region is CASSLGGWGTEAFF. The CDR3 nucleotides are TGCGCCAGCAGCCTAGGGGGCTGGGGCACTGAAGCTTTCTTT.

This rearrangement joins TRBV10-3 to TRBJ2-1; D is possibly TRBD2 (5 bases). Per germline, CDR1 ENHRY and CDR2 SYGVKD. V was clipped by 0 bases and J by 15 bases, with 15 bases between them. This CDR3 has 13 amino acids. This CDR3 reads CAISESGVQAGFF. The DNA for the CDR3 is TGTGCCATCAGTGAGTCGGGTGTCCAGGCGGGGTTCTTC.

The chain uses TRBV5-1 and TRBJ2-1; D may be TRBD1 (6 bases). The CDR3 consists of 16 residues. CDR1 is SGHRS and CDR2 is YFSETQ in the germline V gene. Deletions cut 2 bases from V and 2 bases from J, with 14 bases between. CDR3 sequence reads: CASSLTGQGTYNEQFF. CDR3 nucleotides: TGCGCCAGCAGCTTAACGGGTCAGGGGACCTACAATGAGCAGTTCTTC.

CDR3 bases: TGCGCCAGCAGCTCTCCCCTAGCGGGAGCGGGTAATGAGCAGTTCTTC. The encoded protein is CASSSPLAGAGNEQFF. The gene calls are TRBV5-1 and TRBJ2-1; the match to TRBD2 covers 10 bases. The germline gives CDR1 SGHRS, CDR2 YFSETQ. The CDR3 contains 16 residues. Losses at the gene ends were 3 bases for V and 7 bases for J; bases not matched to a gene: 10.

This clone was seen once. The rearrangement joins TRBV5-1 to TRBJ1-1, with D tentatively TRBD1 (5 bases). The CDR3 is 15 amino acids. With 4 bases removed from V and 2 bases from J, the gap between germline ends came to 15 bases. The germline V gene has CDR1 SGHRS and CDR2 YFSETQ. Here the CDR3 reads CASSAQGGTNTEAFF. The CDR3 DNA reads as TGCGCCAGCAGCGCCCAGGGTGGTACAAACACTGAAGCTTTCTTT.

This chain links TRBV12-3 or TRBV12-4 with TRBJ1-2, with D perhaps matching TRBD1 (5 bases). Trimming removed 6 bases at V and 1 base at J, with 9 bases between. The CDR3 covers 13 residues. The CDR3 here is CASSLDNNYGYTF. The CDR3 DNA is TGTGCCAGCAGCCTGGACAATAACTATGGCTACACCTTC.

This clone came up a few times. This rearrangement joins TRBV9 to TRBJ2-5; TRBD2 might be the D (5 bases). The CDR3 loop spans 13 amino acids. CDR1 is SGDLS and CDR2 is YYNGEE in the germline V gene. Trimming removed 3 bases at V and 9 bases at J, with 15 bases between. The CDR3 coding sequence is TGTGCCAGCAGCGCCAGCGGTGGTAGAGCCCAGTACTTC. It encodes CASSASGGRAQYF. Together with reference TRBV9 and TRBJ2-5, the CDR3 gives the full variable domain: DSGVTQTPKHLITATGQRVTLRCSPRSGDLSVYWYQQSLDQGLQFLIQYYNGEERAKGNILERFSAQQFPDLHSELNLSSLELGDSALYFCASSASGGRAQYFGPGTRLLVL.

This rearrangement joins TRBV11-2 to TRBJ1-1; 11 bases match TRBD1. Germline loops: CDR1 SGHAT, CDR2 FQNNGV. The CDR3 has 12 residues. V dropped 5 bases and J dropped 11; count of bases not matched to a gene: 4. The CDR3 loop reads CASSGTGGMAFF. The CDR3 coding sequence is TGTGCCAGCAGCGGGACAGGGGGGATGGCTTTCTTT.

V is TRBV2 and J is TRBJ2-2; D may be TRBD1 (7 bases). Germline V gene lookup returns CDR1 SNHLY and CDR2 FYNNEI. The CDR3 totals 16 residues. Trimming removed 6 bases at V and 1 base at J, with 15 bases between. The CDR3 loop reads CASRDRRGVNTGELFF. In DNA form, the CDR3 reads TGTGCCAGCAGGGACCGCAGGGGGGTGAACACCGGGGAGCTGTTTTTT.

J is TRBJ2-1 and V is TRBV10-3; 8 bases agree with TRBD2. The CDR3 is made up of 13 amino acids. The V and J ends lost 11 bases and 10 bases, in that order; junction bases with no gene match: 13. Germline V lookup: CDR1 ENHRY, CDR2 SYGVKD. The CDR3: CAVGGGNLGEQFF. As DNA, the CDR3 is TGTGCCGTGGGCGGGGGGAATCTTGGGGAGCAGTTCTTC.

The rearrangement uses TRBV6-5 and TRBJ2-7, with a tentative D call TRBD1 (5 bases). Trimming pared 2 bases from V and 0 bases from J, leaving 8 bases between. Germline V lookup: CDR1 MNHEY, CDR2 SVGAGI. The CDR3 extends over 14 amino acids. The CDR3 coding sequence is TGTGCCAGCAGTTACGACAGTTACTCCTACGAGCAGTACTTC. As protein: CASSYDSYSYEQYF.

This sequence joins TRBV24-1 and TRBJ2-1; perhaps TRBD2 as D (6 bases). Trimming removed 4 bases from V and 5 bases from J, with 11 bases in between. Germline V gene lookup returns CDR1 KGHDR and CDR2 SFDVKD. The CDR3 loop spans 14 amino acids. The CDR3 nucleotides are TGTGCCACCAGTGACCCCGGGACTCACAATGAGCAGTTCTTC. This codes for CATSDPGTHNEQFF.

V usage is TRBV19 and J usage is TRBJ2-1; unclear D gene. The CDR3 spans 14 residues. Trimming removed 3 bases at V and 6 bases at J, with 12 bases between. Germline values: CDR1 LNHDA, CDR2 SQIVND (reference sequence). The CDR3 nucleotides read TGTGCCAGTAGTATCCCCGACACCCCCAATGAGCAGTTCTTC. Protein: CASSIPDTPNEQFF.

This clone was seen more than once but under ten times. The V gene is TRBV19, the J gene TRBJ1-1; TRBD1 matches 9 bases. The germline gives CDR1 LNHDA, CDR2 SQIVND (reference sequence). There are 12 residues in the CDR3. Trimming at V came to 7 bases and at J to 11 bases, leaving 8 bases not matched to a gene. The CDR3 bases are TGTGCCAGTACCGGGGGACAGGGAGGCGCTTTCTTT. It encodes CASTGGQGGAFF.

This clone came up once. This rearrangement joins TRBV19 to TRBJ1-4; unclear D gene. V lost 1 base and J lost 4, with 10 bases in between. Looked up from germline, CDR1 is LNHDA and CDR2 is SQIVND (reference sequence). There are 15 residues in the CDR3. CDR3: CASSIAAGDNEKLFF. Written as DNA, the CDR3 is TGTGCCAGTAGTATAGCGGCAGGCGATAATGAAAAACTGTTTTTT.

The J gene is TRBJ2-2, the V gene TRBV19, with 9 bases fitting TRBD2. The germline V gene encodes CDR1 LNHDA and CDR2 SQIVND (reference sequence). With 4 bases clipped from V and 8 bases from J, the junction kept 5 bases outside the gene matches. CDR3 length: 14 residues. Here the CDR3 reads CASSRISGSGELFF. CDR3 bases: TGTGCCAGTAGTAGAATTAGCGGGAGTGGGGAGCTGTTTTTT. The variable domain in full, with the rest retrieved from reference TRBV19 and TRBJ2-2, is DGGITQSPKYLFRKEGQNVTLSCEQNLNHDAMYWYRQDPGQGLRLIYYSQIVNDFQKGDIAEGYSVSREKKESFPLTVTSAQKNPTAFYLCASSRISGSGELFFGEGSRLTVL.

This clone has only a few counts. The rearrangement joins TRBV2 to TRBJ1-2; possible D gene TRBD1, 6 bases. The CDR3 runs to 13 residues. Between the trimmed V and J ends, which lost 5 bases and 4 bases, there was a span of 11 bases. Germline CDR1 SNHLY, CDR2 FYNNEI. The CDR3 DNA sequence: TGTGCCAGCAGTTTGACAGGCGCCTATGGCTACACCTTC. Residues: CASSLTGAYGYTF.

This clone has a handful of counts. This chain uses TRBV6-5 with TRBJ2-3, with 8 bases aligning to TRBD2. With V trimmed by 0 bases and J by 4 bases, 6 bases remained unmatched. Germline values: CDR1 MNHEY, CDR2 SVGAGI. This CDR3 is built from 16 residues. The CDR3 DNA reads TGTGCCAGCAGTTACTCGACCAGCGGGAGTTCAGATACGCAGTATTTT. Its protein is CASSYSTSGSSDTQYF.

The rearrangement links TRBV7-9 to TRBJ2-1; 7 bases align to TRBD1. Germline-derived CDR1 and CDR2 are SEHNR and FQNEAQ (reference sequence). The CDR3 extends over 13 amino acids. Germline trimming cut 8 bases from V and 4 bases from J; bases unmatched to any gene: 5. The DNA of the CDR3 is TGTGCCAGCTTACAGGGGTGGTACAATGAGCAGTTCTTC. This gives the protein CASLQGWYNEQFF.